The 27 T cell receptor beta chains given below trace back to one sample, sequenced in a study of vaccination effects on CD4 cells after COVID-19. These receptors are not linked to any known antigen. The ViraFEST assay expanded antigen-specific CD4+ T cells with viral peptide pools before sequencing. Once cultured for 9 to 11 days, the cells underwent separation to obtain CD4+ T cells. Vaccine recipients, nucleocapsid antibody negative, had no prior SARS-CoV-2 infection. Produced via immunoSEQ multiplex PCR; TCRdb's table is partial and in-frame only. The sample lists tens of thousands of clones; roughly 70% were seen once. Sequenced here: CD4+ T cells from PBMCs cultured with SARS-CoV-2 spike peptides, sampled before COVID-19 vaccination. The receptors come from a human donor who received a COVID-19 vaccine.

The chain joins TRBV6-4 to TRBJ2-2; D is perhaps TRBD1 or TRBD2 (5 bases each). Between the trimmed V and J ends, which lost 3 bases and 3 bases, there was a span of 5 bases. The CDR3 extends over 13 amino acids. From germline, CDR1 is MRHNA and CDR2 SNTAGT. The CDR3 here is CASSEGDTGELFF. CDR3 nucleotide sequence: TGTGCCAGCAGTGAGGGGGACACCGGGGAGCTGTTTTTT.

The rearrangement joins TRBV6-5 to TRBJ2-7; TRBD2 matches at 7 bases. This CDR3 has 12 residues. V lost 10 bases, J lost 5 bases, and 8 bases stayed unmatched. Germline lookup yields CDR1 MNHEY and CDR2 SVGAGI. The CDR3 here is CATRWEGDEQYF. CDR3 DNA: TGTGCCACCCGATGGGAGGGTGACGAGCAGTACTTC.

The V and J genes are TRBV5-4 and TRBJ1-1; D gene uncertain. The CDR3 spans 13 residues. The germline V and J ends were trimmed by 0 bases and 5 bases, with 8 bases remaining between them. Germline V lookup: CDR1 SGHNT, CDR2 YYREEE (reference sequence). The CDR3 reads CASSLEWATEAFF. CDR3 nucleotide sequence: TGTGCCAGCAGCTTGGAGTGGGCGACTGAAGCTTTCTTT.

This chain joins TRBV5-1 and TRBJ1-1, with D hard to call. The CDR3 sequence is 14 residues long. CDR1 SGHRS and CDR2 YFSETQ come from the germline V gene. The V end was cut by 4 bases, the J end by 7 bases, with 17 bases between. CDR3 nucleotide sequence: TGCGCCAGCAGCCCGGATGCCCAAGTGAGTGAAGCTTTCTTT. Translated: CASSPDAQVSEAFF.

V usage is TRBV5-1 and J usage is TRBJ1-1; D perhaps matches TRBD1 (5 bases). This CDR3 has 12 residues. Germline lookup yields CDR1 SGHRS and CDR2 YFSETQ. The V gene lost 0 bases and the J gene lost 6 bases, with 6 bases spanning the gap. For the CDR3, the DNA is TGCGCCAGCAGCTTGGAGGGGCCTGAAGCTTTCTTT. Translating gives CASSLEGPEAFF.

V usage is TRBV12-3 or TRBV12-4 and J usage is TRBJ2-7; tentative D call: TRBD1 (6 bases). This CDR3 spans 13 amino acids. The V gene lost 10 bases and the J gene lost 2 bases, with 15 bases spanning the gap. In DNA, the CDR3 is TGTGCCAAGGGGGAGCGGAGCGCCTACGAGCAGTACTTC. This sequence encodes CAKGERSAYEQYF.

This chain links TRBV7-7 with TRBJ2-5; 11 nucleotides agree with TRBD2. The length of the CDR3 is 15 residues. The trim removed 5 bases at V and 5 bases at J, leaving 7 bases unmatched. Germline CDR1 and CDR2: SSHAT and FNYEAQ (reference sequence). CDR3 nucleotides: TGTGCCAGCAGCCCCGGGACTAGCGGCTTGGAGACCCAGTACTTC. It translates to CASSPGTSGLETQYF.

The rearrangement joins TRBV2 to TRBJ2-3, with 16 nucleotides matching TRBD2. Germline loops: CDR1 SNHLY, CDR2 FYNNEI. Trimming took 6 bases from V and 5 from J; bases not matched to a gene: 8. This CDR3 has 17 amino acids. This CDR3 reads CASSGTSGRAKRDTQYF. CDR3 nucleotides: TGTGCCAGCAGCGGGACTAGCGGGAGGGCCAAGAGAGATACGCAGTATTTT.

This chain joins TRBV18 and TRBJ1-5; 9 nucleotides align to TRBD1. With 2 bases clipped from V and 5 bases from J, the junction kept 7 bases outside the gene matches. The CDR3 loop spans 16 amino acids. The germline V gene encodes CDR1 KGHSH and CDR2 LQKENI. In DNA form, the CDR3 reads TGTGCCAGCTCACCAATGCAGGGGGACAGGGATCAGCCCCAGCATTTT. Its translation is CASSPMQGDRDQPQHF.

This clone was detected only a few times. This rearrangement joins TRBV5-1 to TRBJ2-1; 8 nucleotides align to TRBD2. The germline V gene encodes CDR1 SGHRS and CDR2 YFSETQ. The CDR3 is 15 residues long. After removal of 1 base from V and 14 bases from J, the junction contained 14 bases not matched to a gene. CDR3 amino acids: CASSLQLRGDQEEFF. CDR3 in DNA: TGCGCCAGCAGCTTGCAATTGCGGGGGGACCAAGAGGAGTTCTTC.

This chain uses TRBV15 with TRBJ1-1; D not resolved. CDR1 is LNHNV, CDR2 YYDKDF, per germline (reference sequence). Between the trimmed V and J ends, which lost 0 bases and 4 bases, there was a span of 9 bases. The CDR3 extends over 14 amino acids. The CDR3 protein is CATSRDLAVTEAFF. The CDR3 nucleotides are TGTGCCACCAGCAGAGATCTGGCGGTCACTGAAGCTTTCTTT.

The V call is TRBV5-4, the J call TRBJ1-1; the D is unclear. Germline-derived CDR1 and CDR2 are SGHNT and YYREEE (reference sequence). The CDR3 sequence is 13 residues long. V gave up 0 bases and J gave up 1 base, with 4 bases separating them. The CDR3 DNA sequence: TGTGCCAGCAGCTTGGACAGGAACACTGAAGCTTTCTTT. It translates to CASSLDRNTEAFF.

V and J are TRBV19 and TRBJ1-3; D is uncertain. With 1 base removed from V and 2 bases from J, the gap between germline ends came to 9 bases. Germline V gives CDR1 LNHDA, CDR2 SQIVND (reference sequence). There are 15 residues in the CDR3. In DNA, the CDR3 is TGTGCCAGTAGTATAGCTCTGGGAGCTGGAAACACCATATATTTT. Protein sequence: CASSIALGAGNTIYF. The variable domain in full, with the rest retrieved from reference TRBV19 and TRBJ1-3, is DGGITQSPKYLFRKEGQNVTLSCEQNLNHDAMYWYRQDPGQGLRLIYYSQIVNDFQKGDIAEGYSVSREKKESFPLTVTSAQKNPTAFYLCASSIALGAGNTIYFGEGSWLTVV.

This chain joins TRBV12-2 and TRBJ2-7; the table's TRBD2 call for D was not verified on the DNA. TRBV12-2 is designated a pseudogene. This CDR3 comprises 13 residues. The CDR3 DNA reads TGTGCAAGTCGCCCCCTAGTGGAGGGCGAGCAGTACTTC. This sequence encodes CASRPLVEGEQYF.

This clone occurred a few times. V is TRBV10-1 and J is TRBJ2-7; perhaps D is TRBD1 or TRBD2 (5 bases each). Trimming took off 6 bases at V and 4 bases at J, with 19 bases between the two ends. CDR1 is WNHNN and CDR2 is SYGVQD in the germline V gene (reference sequence). This CDR3 is 15 amino acids long. CDR3 nucleotide sequence: TGCGCCAGCAGCTTTACCGGGACGGCCATTTACGAGCAGTACTTC. Translated, it gives CASSFTGTAIYEQYF.

The chain recombines TRBV15 with TRBJ1-2; no firm D call. Germline lookup yields CDR1 LNHNV and CDR2 YYDKDF (reference sequence). With 0 bases removed from V and 8 bases from J, the gap between germline ends came to 7 bases. The length of the CDR3 is 12 residues. CDR3 nucleotides: TGTGCCACCAGCAGAGATCAGGCAGGCTACACCTTC. As protein: CATSRDQAGYTF.

The CDR3 nucleotides read TGTGTCGCGGGGGGGTGGGAGTCTAATACGCAGTATTTT. This codes for CVAGGWESNTQYF. The chain combines TRBV27 with TRBJ2-3; 9 bases line up with TRBD2. The CDR3 has 13 amino acids. The germline V gene has CDR1 MNHEY and CDR2 SMNVEV (reference sequence).

The genes are TRBV25-1 and TRBJ2-3; D call uncertain. This CDR3 is built from 14 residues. Trimming removed 4 bases from V and 1 base from J, with 9 bases in between. Germline V CDR1 and CDR2: MGHDK, SYGVNS. The CDR3 bases are TGTGCCAGCAGTGCTGATCTGGGCACAGATACGCAGTATTTT. Protein sequence: CASSADLGTDTQYF.

This chain joins TRBV19 and TRBJ1-5; D ambiguous. This CDR3 region has 15 residues. V lost 7 bases, J lost 3 bases, and 16 bases lay in between. In germline, CDR1 is LNHDA, CDR2 SQIVND (reference sequence). The DNA of the CDR3 is TGTGCCAGTAAAAGCGGAGGAATCCTCAATCAGCCCCAGCATTTT. Residues: CASKSGGILNQPQHF.

For the CDR3, the DNA is TGTGCCAGCAGCGAGACAGGAGTGAACACTGAAGCTTTCTTT. As protein: CASSETGVNTEAFF. The V call is TRBV7-9, the J call TRBJ1-1, with D possibly TRBD1 on 6 matching bases. V gave up 5 bases and J gave up 0 bases, with 10 bases separating them. This CDR3 region has 14 residues. From germline, CDR1 is SEHNR and CDR2 FQNEAQ (reference sequence).

The table lists this clone with a few counts. The rearrangement joins TRBV19 to TRBJ1-3, with D hard to call. CDR3 size: 13 residues. Trimming removed 4 bases from V and 1 base from J, with 5 bases in between. Per germline, CDR1 LNHDA and CDR2 SQIVND (reference sequence). The CDR3 is CASSSHSGNTIYF. Written as DNA, the CDR3 is TGTGCCAGTAGTAGCCATTCTGGAAACACCATATATTTT.

In this sample, this clone turned up a few times. V is TRBV18 and J is TRBJ1-2; D might be TRBD1 (6 bases). The V and J ends lost 3 bases and 4 bases respectively, with 9 bases between them. The CDR3 is 13 amino acids. In germline, CDR1 is KGHSH, CDR2 LQKENI. The CDR3 DNA sequence: TGTGCCAGCTCACCGGACAGCGTCTATGGCTACACCTTC. Translation: CASSPDSVYGYTF.

V gene TRBV18 combines with J gene TRBJ2-1; 8 bases map to TRBD2. Looked up from germline, CDR1 is KGHSH and CDR2 is LQKENI. Unmatched junction bases numbered 9, after V lost 0 bases and J lost 8 bases. The CDR3 is made up of 16 amino acids. CDR3 sequence reads: CASSPPKGAGVDEQFF. CDR3 sequence (DNA): TGTGCCAGCTCACCACCGAAAGGAGCGGGAGTTGATGAGCAGTTCTTC.

The genes are TRBV2 and TRBJ1-2; D remains unclear. The V and J ends lost 3 bases and 4 bases respectively, with 6 bases between them. This CDR3 has 12 residues. Germline V gene data show CDR1 as SNHLY and CDR2 as FYNNEI. The CDR3 is CASSEEAYGYTF. In nucleotides, the CDR3 is TGTGCCAGCAGTGAGGAGGCCTATGGCTACACCTTC.

This chain links TRBV5-6 with TRBJ1-3, with D possibly being TRBD1 (5 bases). The V gene's germline CDR1 is SGHDT and CDR2 YYEEEE. The V and J ends lost 4 bases and 0 bases respectively, with 14 bases between them. CDR3 length: 16 residues. CDR3 sequence reads: CASSKLGAGSGNTIYF. The CDR3 DNA sequence: TGTGCCAGCAGCAAGCTCGGGGCAGGCTCTGGAAACACCATATATTTT.

The CDR3 sequence is CASSVGGTGSEKLFF. Here the CDR3 DNA reads TGTGCCAGCAGTGTCGGCGGGACAGGGAGCGAAAAACTGTTTTTT. The chain recombines TRBV25-1 with TRBJ1-4; TRBD1 agrees at 9 bases. There are 15 residues in the CDR3. V trimming: 4 bases; J trimming: 8 bases; junction bases outside the gene matches: 8. Germline V gene sequence: CDR1 MGHDK, CDR2 SYGVNS. The whole variable domain, remainder taken from reference TRBV25-1 and TRBJ1-4, is EADIYQTPRYLVIGTGKKITLECSQTMGHDKMYWYQQDPGMELHLIHYSYGVNSTEKGDLSSESTVSRIRTEHFPLTLESARPSHTSQYLCASSVGGTGSEKLFFGSGTQLSVL.

The chain uses TRBV29-1 and TRBJ1-2; 9 positions match TRBD1. V lost 3 bases and J lost 5; bases outside the gene matches: 10. The CDR3 consists of 15 residues. Looked up from germline, CDR1 is SQVTM and CDR2 is ANQGSEA. For the CDR3, the DNA is TGCAGCGTTGACCGAACGACAGGGGGAATTTATGGCTACACCTTC. Translated, it gives CSVDRTTGGIYGYTF.